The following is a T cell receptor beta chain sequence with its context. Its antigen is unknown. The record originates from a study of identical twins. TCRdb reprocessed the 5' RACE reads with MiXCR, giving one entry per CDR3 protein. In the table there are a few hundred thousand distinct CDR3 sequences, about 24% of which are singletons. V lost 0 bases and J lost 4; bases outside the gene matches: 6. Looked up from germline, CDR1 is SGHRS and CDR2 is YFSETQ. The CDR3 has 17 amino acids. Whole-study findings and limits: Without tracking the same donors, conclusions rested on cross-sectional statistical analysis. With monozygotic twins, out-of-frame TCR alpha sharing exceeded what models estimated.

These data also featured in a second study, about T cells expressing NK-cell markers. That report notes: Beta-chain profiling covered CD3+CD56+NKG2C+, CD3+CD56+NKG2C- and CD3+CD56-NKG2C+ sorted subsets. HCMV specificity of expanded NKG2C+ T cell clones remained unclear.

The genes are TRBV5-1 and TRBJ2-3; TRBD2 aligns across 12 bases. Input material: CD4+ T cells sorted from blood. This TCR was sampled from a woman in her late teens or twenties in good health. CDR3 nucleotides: TGCGCCAGCAGCTTGGCCCCTAGCGGGGGGGCCTCAGATACGCAGTATTTT. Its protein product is CASSLAPSGGASDTQYF.